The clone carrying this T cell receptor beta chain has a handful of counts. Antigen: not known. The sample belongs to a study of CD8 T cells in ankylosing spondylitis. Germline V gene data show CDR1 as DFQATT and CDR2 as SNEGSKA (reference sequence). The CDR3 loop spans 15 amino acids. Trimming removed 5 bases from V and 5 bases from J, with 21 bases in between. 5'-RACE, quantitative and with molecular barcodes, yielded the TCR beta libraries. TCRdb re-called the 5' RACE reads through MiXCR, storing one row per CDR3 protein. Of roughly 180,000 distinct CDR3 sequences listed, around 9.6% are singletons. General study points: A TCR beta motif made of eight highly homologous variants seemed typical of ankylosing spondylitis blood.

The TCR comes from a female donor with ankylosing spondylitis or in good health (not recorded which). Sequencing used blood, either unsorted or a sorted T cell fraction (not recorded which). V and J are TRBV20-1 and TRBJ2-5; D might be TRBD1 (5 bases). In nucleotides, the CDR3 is TGCAGTGCTCCAGGGTCGAGCGCCTTAGGGGAGACCCAGTACTTC. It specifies CSAPGSSALGETQYF.